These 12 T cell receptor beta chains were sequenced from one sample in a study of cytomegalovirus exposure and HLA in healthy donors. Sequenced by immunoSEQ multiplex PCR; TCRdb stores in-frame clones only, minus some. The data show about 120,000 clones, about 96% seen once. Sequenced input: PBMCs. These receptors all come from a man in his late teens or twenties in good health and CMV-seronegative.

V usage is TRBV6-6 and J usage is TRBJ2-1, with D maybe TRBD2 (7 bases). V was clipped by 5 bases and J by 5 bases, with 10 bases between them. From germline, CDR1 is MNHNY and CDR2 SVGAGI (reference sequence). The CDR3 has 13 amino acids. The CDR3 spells CASSRGGDNEQFF. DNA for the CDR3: TGTGCCAGCAGTAGGGGGGGAGACAATGAGCAGTTCTTC.

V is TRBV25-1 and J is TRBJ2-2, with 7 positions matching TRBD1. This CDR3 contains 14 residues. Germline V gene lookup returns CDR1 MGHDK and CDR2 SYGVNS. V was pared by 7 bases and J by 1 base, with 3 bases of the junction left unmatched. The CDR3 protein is CASTGQLNTGELFF. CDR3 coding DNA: TGTGCCAGCACGGGACAGTTGAACACCGGGGAGCTGTTTTTT.

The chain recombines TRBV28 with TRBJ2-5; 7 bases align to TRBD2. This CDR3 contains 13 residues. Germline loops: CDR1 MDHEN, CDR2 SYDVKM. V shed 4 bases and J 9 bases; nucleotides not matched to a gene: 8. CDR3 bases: TGTGCCAGCAGTTACGAGGGAGGGTTGGCCCAGTACTTC. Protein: CASSYEGGLAQYF.

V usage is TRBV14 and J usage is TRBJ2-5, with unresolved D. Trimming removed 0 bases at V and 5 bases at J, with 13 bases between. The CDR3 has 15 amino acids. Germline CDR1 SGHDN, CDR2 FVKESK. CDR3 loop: CASSQDHPRFETQYF. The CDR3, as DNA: TGTGCCAGCAGCCAAGATCACCCCCGGTTCGAGACCCAGTACTTC.

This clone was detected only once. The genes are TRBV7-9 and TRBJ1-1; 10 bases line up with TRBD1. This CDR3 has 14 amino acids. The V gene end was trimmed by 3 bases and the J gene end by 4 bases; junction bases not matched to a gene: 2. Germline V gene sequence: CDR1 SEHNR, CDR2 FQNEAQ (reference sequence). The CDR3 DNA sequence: TGTGCCAGCAGCTTCGGACAGGGGGGCACTGAAGCTTTCTTT. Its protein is CASSFGQGGTEAFF.

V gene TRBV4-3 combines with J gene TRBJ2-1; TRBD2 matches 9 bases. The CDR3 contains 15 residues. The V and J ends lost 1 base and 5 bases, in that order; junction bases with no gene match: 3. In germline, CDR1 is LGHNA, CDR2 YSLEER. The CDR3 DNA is TGCGCCAGCAGCCAAGGATCTAGCGGGAACAATGAGCAGTTCTTC. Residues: CASSQGSSGNNEQFF.

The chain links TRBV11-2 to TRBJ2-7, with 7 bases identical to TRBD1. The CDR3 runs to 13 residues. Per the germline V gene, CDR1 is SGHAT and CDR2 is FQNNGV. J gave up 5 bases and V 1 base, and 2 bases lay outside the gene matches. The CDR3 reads CASSLGQGDEQYF. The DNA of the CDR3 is TGTGCCAGCAGCTTAGGCCAGGGGGACGAGCAGTACTTC.

CDR3 in DNA: TGTGCCAGTAGTTCCGGGACTAGCGGTAAAGAGACCCAGTACTTC. Translation: CASSSGTSGKETQYF. The gene calls are TRBV19 and TRBJ2-5, with 11 bases lining up with TRBD2. V gave up 5 bases and J gave up 3 bases; unmatched junction bases: 5. The CDR3 totals 15 residues. CDR1 LNHDA and CDR2 SQIVND come from the germline V gene (reference sequence). Drawing the rest from reference TRBV19 and TRBJ2-5, the complete variable domain is DGGITQSPKYLFRKEGQNVTLSCEQNLNHDAMYWYRQDPGQGLRLIYYSQIVNDFQKGDIAEGYSVSREKKESFPLTVTSAQKNPTAFYLCASSSGTSGKETQYFGPGTRLLVL.

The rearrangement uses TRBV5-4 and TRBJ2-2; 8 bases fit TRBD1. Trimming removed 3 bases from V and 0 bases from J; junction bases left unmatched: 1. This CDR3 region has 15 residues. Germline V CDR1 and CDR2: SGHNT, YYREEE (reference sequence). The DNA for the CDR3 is TGTGCCAGCAGCTGGACAGGGTCGAACACCGGGGAGCTGTTTTTT. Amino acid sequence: CASSWTGSNTGELFF. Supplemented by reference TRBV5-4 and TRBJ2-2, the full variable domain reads ETGVTQSPTHLIKTRGQQVTLRCSSQSGHNTVSWYQQALGQGPQFIFQYYREEENGRGNFPPRFSGLQFPNYSSELNVNALELDDSALYLCASSWTGSNTGELFFGEGSRLTVL.

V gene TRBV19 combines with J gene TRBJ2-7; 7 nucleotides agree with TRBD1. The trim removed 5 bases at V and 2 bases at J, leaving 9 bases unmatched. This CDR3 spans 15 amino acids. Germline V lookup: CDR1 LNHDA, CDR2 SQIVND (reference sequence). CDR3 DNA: TGTGCCAGTAGTCGCTCGGGACAGCTTCCCTACGAGCAGTACTTC. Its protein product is CASSRSGQLPYEQYF.

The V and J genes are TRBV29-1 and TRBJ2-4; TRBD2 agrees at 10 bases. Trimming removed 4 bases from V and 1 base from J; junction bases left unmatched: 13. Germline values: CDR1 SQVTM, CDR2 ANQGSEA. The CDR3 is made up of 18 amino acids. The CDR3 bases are TGCAGCGTTGTGTACCAAGCGGGAGGGCCCATGGCCAAAAACATTCAGTACTTC. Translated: CSVVYQAGGPMAKNIQYF.

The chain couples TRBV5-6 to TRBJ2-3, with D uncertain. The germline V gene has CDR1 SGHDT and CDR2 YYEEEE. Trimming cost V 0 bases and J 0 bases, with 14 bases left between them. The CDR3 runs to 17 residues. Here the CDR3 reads CASSLAGYTDSTDTQYF. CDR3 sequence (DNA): TGTGCCAGCAGCTTGGCTGGGTACACAGATAGCACAGATACGCAGTATTTT.